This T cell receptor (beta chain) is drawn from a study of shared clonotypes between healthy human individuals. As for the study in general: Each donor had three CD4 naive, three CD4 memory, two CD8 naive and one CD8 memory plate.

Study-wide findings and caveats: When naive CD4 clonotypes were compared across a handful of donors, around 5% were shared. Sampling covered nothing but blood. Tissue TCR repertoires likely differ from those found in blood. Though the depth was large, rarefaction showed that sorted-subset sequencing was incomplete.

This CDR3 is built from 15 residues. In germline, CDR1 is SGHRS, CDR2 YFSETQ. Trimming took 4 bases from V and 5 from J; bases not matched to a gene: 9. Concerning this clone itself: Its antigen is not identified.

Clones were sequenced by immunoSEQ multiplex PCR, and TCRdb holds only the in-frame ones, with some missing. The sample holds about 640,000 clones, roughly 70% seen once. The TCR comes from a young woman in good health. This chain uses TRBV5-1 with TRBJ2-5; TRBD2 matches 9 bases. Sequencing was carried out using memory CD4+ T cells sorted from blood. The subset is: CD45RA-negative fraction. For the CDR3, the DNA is TGCGCCAGCAGCAGAATAGCGGGAGTGGGGGAGACCCAGTACTTC. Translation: CASSRIAGVGETQYF.